The 27 T cell receptor beta chains presented below share a single source sample, sequenced in a study of blood T cell repertoires in COVID-19. Clones were sequenced by immunoSEQ multiplex PCR, and TCRdb holds only the in-frame ones, with some missing. This repertoire shows approximately 300,000 clones, around 89% found once; its top ten account for 6.4%. Sequencing input: peripheral blood. Receptors originate from a man in his late teens or twenties who had recovered from COVID-19.

This clone was seen more than once but under ten times. The chain carries TRBV5-1 and TRBJ2-7, with D perhaps matching TRBD1 (6 bases). CDR3 length: 18 amino acids. V lost 4 bases and J 2 bases, leaving 25 bases between the germline ends. The germline gives CDR1 SGHRS, CDR2 YFSETQ. The CDR3 here is CASSLRLSRQGITYEQYF. The CDR3 nucleotides read TGCGCCAGCAGCCTACGTCTTAGTCGGCAGGGGATAACCTACGAGCAGTACTTC. The full variable domain, in which reference TRBV5-1 and TRBJ2-7 provide the parts outside the CDR3, is KAGVTQTPRYLIKTRGQQVTLSCSPISGHRSVSWYQQTPGQGLQFLFEYFSETQRNKGNFPGRFSGRQFSNSRSEMNVSTLELGDSALYLCASSLRLSRQGITYEQYFGPGTRLTVT.

This chain joins TRBV9 and TRBJ1-2; 7 bases fit TRBD1. The CDR3 runs 17 residues. Germline V gene lookup returns CDR1 SGDLS and CDR2 YYNGEE. Trimming removed 0 bases from V and 3 bases from J; junction bases left unmatched: 11. For the CDR3, the DNA is TGTGCCAGCAGCGTAGCCGGCGGACAGGCCCTGGACTATGGCTACACCTTC. Translated, it gives CASSVAGGQALDYGYTF. Combining the CDR3 with reference TRBV9 and TRBJ1-2 gives the whole variable domain DSGVTQTPKHLITATGQRVTLRCSPRSGDLSVYWYQQSLDQGLQFLIQYYNGEERAKGNILERFSAQQFPDLHSELNLSSLELGDSALYFCASSVAGGQALDYGYTFGSGTRLTVV.

The chain recombines TRBV27 with TRBJ2-7, with 9 bases aligning to TRBD1. Germline lookup yields CDR1 MNHEY and CDR2 SMNVEV (reference sequence). V shed 7 bases, J shed 5 bases, and the junction held 9 bases outside the gene matches. The CDR3 runs 14 residues. As DNA, the CDR3 is TGTGCCAGCATCTCCGGGACAGGGTTGAACGAGCAGTACTTC. It encodes CASISGTGLNEQYF.

The chain employs TRBV5-1 and TRBJ2-2; 12 nucleotides agree with TRBD2. This CDR3 region has 18 residues. Germline V lookup: CDR1 SGHRS, CDR2 YFSETQ. V trimming: 4 bases; J trimming: 0 bases; junction bases outside the gene matches: 7. The CDR3, as DNA: TGCGCCAGCAGCAACGGACTAGCGGGGTTCGCGAACACCGGGGAGCTGTTTTTT. Translation: CASSNGLAGFANTGELFF.

The chain uses TRBV4-3 and TRBJ1-4; TRBD1 might be the D (6 bases). CDR1 and CDR2 (germline): LGHNA, YSLEER. The CDR3 contains 18 residues. The V end was cut by 2 bases, the J end by 2 bases, with 18 bases between. The CDR3: CASSQLYRVTDTNEKLFF. The CDR3, as DNA: TGCGCCAGCAGCCAATTATACAGGGTAACGGACACTAATGAAAAACTGTTTTTT.

The chain is built from TRBV6-1 and TRBJ2-7; D is ambiguous. From germline, CDR1 is MNHNS and CDR2 SASEGT. This CDR3 has 13 residues. V shed 0 bases and J shed 4 bases, with 7 bases lying between them. The CDR3 DNA reads TGTGCCAGCAGTGAAGCTATTCCTTACGAGCAGTACTTC. The encoded protein is CASSEAIPYEQYF.

This clone has just a few counts. CDR3 bases: TGTGCCATCAGTGAGGGGGGCGGGAGTGTCCCCTACAATGAGCAGTTCTTC. It encodes CAISEGGGSVPYNEQFF. The chain has TRBV10-3 and TRBJ2-1; D may be TRBD2 (7 bases). CDR3 length equals 17 residues. Germline assignment: CDR1 ENHRY and CDR2 SYGVKD. Trimming pared 2 bases from V and 2 bases from J, leaving 16 bases between.

V and J are TRBV4-3 and TRBJ2-3, with 7 bases aligning to TRBD2. This CDR3 is built from 16 residues. The germline V gene has CDR1 LGHNA and CDR2 YSLEER. The trim removed 1 base at V and 6 bases at J, leaving 10 bases unmatched. The CDR3 spells CASSQGPSGVRDTQYF. As DNA, the CDR3 is TGCGCCAGCAGCCAAGGGCCTAGCGGAGTTAGGGATACGCAGTATTTT.

This clone was seen only once. V gene TRBV5-1 combines with J gene TRBJ2-7, with D possibly matching TRBD1 (5 bases). The CDR3 runs 15 residues. The germline V and J ends were trimmed by 3 bases and 0 bases, with 13 bases remaining between them. Germline V gives CDR1 SGHRS, CDR2 YFSETQ. The CDR3 DNA reads TGCGCCAGCAGCTCCCAGGGATCCCCCTCCTACGAGCAGTACTTC. Its protein is CASSSQGSPSYEQYF. The full variable domain, its missing parts supplied by reference TRBV5-1 and TRBJ2-7, is KAGVTQTPRYLIKTRGQQVTLSCSPISGHRSVSWYQQTPGQGLQFLFEYFSETQRNKGNFPGRFSGRQFSNSRSEMNVSTLELGDSALYLCASSSQGSPSYEQYFGPGTRLTVT.

V is TRBV10-1 and J is TRBJ2-3; D may be TRBD1 (6 bases). V was trimmed by 11 bases and J by 0 bases, leaving 9 bases between them. Germline CDR1 reads WNHNN; CDR2 reads SYGVQD (reference sequence). This CDR3 has 12 amino acids. The DNA of the CDR3 is TGCGCCGCGGACAGCAGCACAGATACGCAGTATTTT. This translates into CAADSSTDTQYF.

This clone was seen a few times. V usage is TRBV4-3 and J usage is TRBJ2-2; 7 positions agree with TRBD1. Per the germline V gene, CDR1 is LGHNA and CDR2 is YSLEER. The trim removed 1 base at V and 0 bases at J, leaving 5 bases unmatched. The CDR3 length is 17 residues. The CDR3 spells CASSQGQGSANTGELFF. DNA of the CDR3: TGCGCCAGCAGCCAAGGACAGGGCTCAGCGAACACCGGGGAGCTGTTTTTT.

The DNA of the CDR3 is TGCAGCGTTCCGGGTTTAGGTACCTACAATGAGCAGTTCTTC. This gives the protein CSVPGLGTYNEQFF. The V call is TRBV29-1, the J call TRBJ2-1; no clear D. The germline V and J ends were trimmed by 5 bases and 2 bases, with 13 bases remaining between them. The CDR3 spans 14 residues. Germline V lookup: CDR1 SQVTM, CDR2 ANQGSEA.

The chain recombines TRBV7-6 with TRBJ2-5; TRBD2 matches 11 bases. Losses at the gene ends were 5 bases for V and 5 bases for J; bases not matched to a gene: 16. Germline V gene lookup returns CDR1 SGHVS and CDR2 FNYEAQ. The length of the CDR3 is 18 residues. The CDR3 protein is CASSAQTNSGGAIETQYF. The CDR3 DNA reads TGTGCCAGCAGCGCACAAACGAATAGCGGGGGGGCCATTGAGACCCAGTACTTC.

The chain links TRBV18 to TRBJ1-1; D is unclear. CDR1 and CDR2 (germline): KGHSH, LQKENI. There are 14 residues in the CDR3. V was trimmed by 6 bases and J by 0 bases, leaving 11 bases between them. The CDR3 spells CASSSDTMNTEAFF. CDR3 DNA: TGTGCCAGCTCGTCCGACACCATGAACACTGAAGCTTTCTTT.

The V and J genes are TRBV5-1 and TRBJ1-1; D gene uncertain. The V end was cut by 3 bases, the J end by 3 bases, with 9 bases between. CDR3 size: 13 residues. Per the germline V gene, CDR1 is SGHRS and CDR2 is YFSETQ. CDR3 loop: CASSSVTDTEAFF. The CDR3 DNA sequence: TGCGCCAGCAGCTCCGTCACGGACACTGAAGCTTTCTTT. The whole variable domain, filled in from reference TRBV5-1 and TRBJ1-1, reads KAGVTQTPRYLIKTRGQQVTLSCSPISGHRSVSWYQQTPGQGLQFLFEYFSETQRNKGNFPGRFSGRQFSNSRSEMNVSTLELGDSALYLCASSSVTDTEAFFGQGTRLTVV.

The chain couples TRBV9 to TRBJ1-2, with 8 nucleotides matching TRBD1. J was trimmed by 4 bases and V by 0 bases; bases with no gene match: 5. There are 15 residues in the CDR3. Germline-derived CDR1 and CDR2 are SGDLS and YYNGEE. CDR3 loop: CASSVGQGTVYGYTF. Written as DNA, the CDR3 is TGTGCCAGCAGCGTAGGACAGGGGACGGTCTATGGCTACACCTTC.

The V call is TRBV5-1, the J call TRBJ1-3; tentative D call: TRBD1 (5 bases). CDR3 size: 15 residues. The V gene's germline CDR1 is SGHRS and CDR2 YFSETQ. Between the trimmed V and J ends, which lost 0 bases and 0 bases, there was a span of 7 bases. For the CDR3, the DNA is TGCGCCAGCAGCTTGGAAGGGGCCTCTGGAAACACCATATATTTT. Amino acids: CASSLEGASGNTIYF.

The chain employs TRBV25-1 and TRBJ2-7, with TRBD2 matching over 8 bases. This CDR3 region has 13 residues. In germline, CDR1 is MGHDK, CDR2 SYGVNS. Trimming took 3 bases from V and 10 from J; bases not matched to a gene: 8. The CDR3 DNA follows: TGTGCCAGCAGTGATAAGCGGGGGCCCTCTCAGTACTTC. Amino acids: CASSDKRGPSQYF.

V usage is TRBV7-3 and J usage is TRBJ2-7, with TRBD2 matching 9 bases. Per germline, CDR1 SGHTA and CDR2 FQGTGA. V lost 5 bases and J lost 2; bases outside the gene matches: 7. The length of the CDR3 is 15 residues. This chain's CDR3 is CASSRTGGRAYEQYF. CDR3 coding DNA: TGTGCCAGCAGCCGCACCGGCGGGAGGGCCTACGAGCAGTACTTC.

The V and J genes are TRBV19 and TRBJ1-2, with a possible D match to TRBD1 (6 bases). Deletions cut 7 bases from V and 8 bases from J, with 20 bases between. CDR1 LNHDA and CDR2 SQIVND come from the germline V gene (reference sequence). The CDR3 covers 14 residues. The CDR3 DNA sequence: TGTGCCAGTATAAACGGCAGGGGCCCGGGCGGCTACACCTTC. Its protein product is CASINGRGPGGYTF.

The J gene is TRBJ2-3, the V gene TRBV6-5; 7 bases agree with TRBD2. The germline V gene has CDR1 MNHEY and CDR2 SVGAGI. The CDR3 sequence is 13 residues long. Trimming took 4 bases from V and 4 from J; bases not matched to a gene: 2. CDR3 protein: CASSLTSSDTQYF. As DNA, the CDR3 is TGTGCCAGCAGTTTGACTAGCTCAGATACGCAGTATTTT.

This chain uses TRBV19 with TRBJ2-7; no firm D call. CDR1 LNHDA and CDR2 SQIVND come from the germline V gene (reference sequence). V was cut by 5 bases and J by 2 bases, with 10 bases left in between. The CDR3 is made up of 13 amino acids. The chain's CDR3 is CASSDRPAYEQYF. In DNA form, the CDR3 reads TGTGCCAGTAGTGATCGTCCAGCCTACGAGCAGTACTTC.

The chain employs TRBV27 and TRBJ1-4, with D possibly matching TRBD1 (5 bases). CDR1 and CDR2 from the germline V gene are MNHEY and SMNVEV (reference sequence). CDR3 length: 15 residues. Trimming removed 4 bases from V and 8 bases from J, with 17 bases in between. DNA for the CDR3: TGTGCCAGCAGTTCTACGGGGGTGTTAGAAGAAAAACTGTTTTTT. Translating gives CASSSTGVLEEKLFF.

The rearrangement joins TRBV19 to TRBJ1-5, with D tentatively TRBD1 (6 bases). Trimming removed 7 bases from V and 2 bases from J, with 15 bases in between. The CDR3 contains 15 residues. Per germline, CDR1 LNHDA and CDR2 SQIVND (reference sequence). The CDR3 region is CASNTLDSRNQPQHF. The CDR3 nucleotides are TGTGCCAGTAACACCCTGGACAGTCGCAATCAGCCCCAGCATTTT.

The V call is TRBV7-8, the J call TRBJ2-1; a possible D gene is TRBD2 (5 bases). This CDR3 comprises 12 residues. The germline V gene encodes CDR1 SGHVS and CDR2 FQNEAQ. V lost 5 bases to trimming and J lost 9 bases, with 11 bases between them. The CDR3 spells CASSQVRGEQFF. CDR3 in DNA: TGTGCCAGCAGCCAAGTTCGGGGTGAGCAGTTCTTC.

The CDR3 nucleotides read TGCAGCGTTGACCCCCAGGGGGAAAACATTCAGTACTTC. This sequence encodes CSVDPQGENIQYF. The chain employs TRBV29-1 and TRBJ2-4; 7 positions agree with TRBD1. The length of the CDR3 is 13 residues. The V and J ends lost 3 bases and 5 bases, in that order; junction bases with no gene match: 4. Germline CDR1 reads SQVTM; CDR2 reads ANQGSEA.

V usage is TRBV30 and J usage is TRBJ2-7; D might be TRBD1 (5 bases). Trimming pared 0 bases from V and 4 bases from J, leaving 13 bases between. The length of the CDR3 is 14 residues. From germline, CDR1 is GTSNPN and CDR2 SVGIG (reference sequence). In DNA, the CDR3 is TGTGCCTGGAGTGTTCTTCCGCCAGGGTACGAGCAGTACTTC. Translating gives CAWSVLPPGYEQYF.